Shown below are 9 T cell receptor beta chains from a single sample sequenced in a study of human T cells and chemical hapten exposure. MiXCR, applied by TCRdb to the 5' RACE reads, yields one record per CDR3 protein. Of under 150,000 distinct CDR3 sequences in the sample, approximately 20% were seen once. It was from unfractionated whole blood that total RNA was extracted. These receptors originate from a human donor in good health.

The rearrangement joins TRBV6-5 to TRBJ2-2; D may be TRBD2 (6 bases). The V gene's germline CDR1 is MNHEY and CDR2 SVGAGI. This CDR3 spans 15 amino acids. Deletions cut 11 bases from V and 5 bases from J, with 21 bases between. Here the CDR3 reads CAATRRWRETGELFF. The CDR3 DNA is TGTGCCGCCACTCGGAGGTGGCGGGAAACCGGGGAGCTGTTTTTT.

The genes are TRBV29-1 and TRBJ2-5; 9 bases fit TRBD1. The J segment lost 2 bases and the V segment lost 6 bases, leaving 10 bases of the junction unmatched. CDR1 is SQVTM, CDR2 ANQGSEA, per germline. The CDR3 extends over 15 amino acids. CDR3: CSVANRDRAQETQYF. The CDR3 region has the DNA TGCAGCGTCGCTAACCGGGACAGGGCACAAGAGACCCAGTACTTC. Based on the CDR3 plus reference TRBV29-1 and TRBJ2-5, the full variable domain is SAVISQKPSRDICQRGTSLTIQCQVDSQVTMMFWYRQQPGQSLTLIATANQGSEATYESGFVIDKFPISRPNLTFSTLTVSNMSPEDSSIYLCSVANRDRAQETQYFGPGTRLLVL.

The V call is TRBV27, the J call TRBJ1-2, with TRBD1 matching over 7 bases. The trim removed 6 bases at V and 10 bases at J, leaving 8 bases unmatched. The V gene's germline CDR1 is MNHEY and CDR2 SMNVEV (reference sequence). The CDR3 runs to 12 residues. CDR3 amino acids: CASRSDRDVYTF. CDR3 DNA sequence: TGTGCCAGCAGATCAGACAGGGATGTCTACACCTTC.

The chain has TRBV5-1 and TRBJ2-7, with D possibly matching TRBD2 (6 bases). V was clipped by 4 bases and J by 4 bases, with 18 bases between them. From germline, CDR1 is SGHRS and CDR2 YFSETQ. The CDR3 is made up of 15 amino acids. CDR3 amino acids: CASSPGTLNTYEQYF. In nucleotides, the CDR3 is TGCGCCAGCAGCCCGGGGACTCTCAACACTTACGAGCAGTACTTC. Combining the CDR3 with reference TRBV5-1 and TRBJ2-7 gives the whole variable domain KAGVTQTPRYLIKTRGQQVTLSCSPISGHRSVSWYQQTPGQGLQFLFEYFSETQRNKGNFPGRFSGRQFSNSRSEMNVSTLELGDSALYLCASSPGTLNTYEQYFGPGTRLTVT.

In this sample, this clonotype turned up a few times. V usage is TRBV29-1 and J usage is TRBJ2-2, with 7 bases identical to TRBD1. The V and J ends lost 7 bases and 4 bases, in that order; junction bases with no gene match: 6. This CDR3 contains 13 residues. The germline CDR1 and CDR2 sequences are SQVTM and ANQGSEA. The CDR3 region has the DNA TGCAGCGCCGGACAGGCATCCACCGGGGAGCTGTTTTTT. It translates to CSAGQASTGELFF.

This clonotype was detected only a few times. CDR3 protein: CASSVSGSAYEQYF. The CDR3 DNA reads TGTGCCAGTAGTGTTAGCGGGAGCGCCTACGAGCAGTACTTC. The chain is built from TRBV19 and TRBJ2-7; 9 bases line up with TRBD2. The CDR3 is 14 residues long. The junction had 4 bases not matched to a gene; V was cut back by 5 bases and J by 2 bases. CDR1 LNHDA and CDR2 SQIVND come from the germline V gene (reference sequence).

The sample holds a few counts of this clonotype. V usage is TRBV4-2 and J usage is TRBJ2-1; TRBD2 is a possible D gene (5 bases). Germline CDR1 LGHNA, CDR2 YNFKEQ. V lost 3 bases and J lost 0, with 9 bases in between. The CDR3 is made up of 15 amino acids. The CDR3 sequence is CASSQDFSSYNEQFF. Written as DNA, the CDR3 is TGTGCCAGCAGCCAGGACTTCAGCTCCTACAATGAGCAGTTCTTC.

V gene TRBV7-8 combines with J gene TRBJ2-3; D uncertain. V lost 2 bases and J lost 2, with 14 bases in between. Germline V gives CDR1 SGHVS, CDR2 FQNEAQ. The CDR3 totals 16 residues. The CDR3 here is CASSLSPSTPTDTQYF. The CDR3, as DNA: TGTGCCAGCAGCTTATCCCCATCTACGCCCACAGATACGCAGTATTTT.

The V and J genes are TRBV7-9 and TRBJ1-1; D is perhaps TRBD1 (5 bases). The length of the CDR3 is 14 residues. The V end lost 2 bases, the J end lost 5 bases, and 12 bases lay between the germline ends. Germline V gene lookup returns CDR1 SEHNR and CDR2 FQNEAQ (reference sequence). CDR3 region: CASSLTGPGTEAFF. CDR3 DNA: TGTGCCAGCAGCTTAACGGGGCCGGGGACTGAAGCTTTCTTT.